Listed below are T cell receptor beta chains from one sample, sequenced in a study of post-analysis software for immune sequencing data. MiXCR, run by TCRdb on the PCR reads, gives a single entry per CDR3 protein. Among 250,000 to 300,000 distinct CDR3 sequences listed, around 34% were seen once. The sequencing sample was made of blood. The receptors derive from a girl aged 10 to 17 with multiple sclerosis. The CDR3 runs from the conserved cysteine through the conserved F or W. The D gene is left open where the match is weak. Not every row has a clone size; where given, it reads once, few, many or a size class.

clone size	D gene	V gene	J gene	CDR3 protein	CDR3 DNA
many	TRBD1	TRBV20-1	TRBJ1-1	CSSTGTGGRYGDTEAFF	TGCAGTTCCACCGGGACAGGGGGGCGGTATGGGGACACTGAAGCTTTCTTT
.	TRBD2	TRBV12-3/TRBV12-4	TRBJ2-3	CASSFIGGRADTQYF	TGTGCCAGCAGTTTTATTGGCGGGAGAGCAGATACGCAGTATTTT
many	TRBD1	TRBV5-1	TRBJ2-1	CASSVTTGGYNEQFF	TGCGCCAGCAGCGTCACTACAGGGGGCTACAATGAGCAGTTCTTC
.	TRBD2	TRBV7-2	TRBJ2-3	CASSLRGSGGWTDTQYF	TGTGCCAGCAGCTTACGGGGTAGCGGGGGCTGGACAGATACGCAGTATTTT
many	.	TRBV4-2	TRBJ2-3	CASSEGALADTDTQYF	TGTGCCAGCAGCGAAGGGGCACTAGCTGATACAGATACGCAGTATTTT
.	.	TRBV7-2	TRBJ2-3	CASSLEIGGGDTQYF	TGTGCCAGCAGCTTAGAGATAGGGGGAGGGGATACGCAGTATTTT
many	.	TRBV7-9	TRBJ2-1	CASSPGSNPSYNEQFF	TGTGCCAGCAGTCCAGGGAGCAATCCCTCCTACAATGAGCAGTTCTTC
.	TRBD1	TRBV5-1	TRBJ2-5	CASSYGSGGHQETQYF	TGCGCCAGCAGCTACGGATCAGGGGGCCACCAAGAGACCCAGTACTTC
.	TRBD1	TRBV18	TRBJ2-4	CASSIDRGAKNIQYF	TGTGCCAGCTCAATCGACAGGGGGGCCAAAAACATTCAGTACTTC
.	.	TRBV5-6	TRBJ1-1	CASGWGGRSDTEAFF	TGTGCCAGCGGCTGGGGGGGTCGGTCAGACACTGAAGCTTTCTTT
.	.	TRBV11-2	TRBJ2-2	CASSFRQLNTGELFF	TGTGCCAGCAGCTTCAGGCAGCTGAACACCGGGGAGCTGTTTTTT
.	.	TRBV19	TRBJ1-5	CAGGPATRAQPQHF	TGTGCTGGAGGGCCGGCGACGAGGGCTCAGCCCCAGCATTTT
.	TRBD1	TRBV16	TRBJ1-4	CASSQRQGAREKLFF	TGTGCCAGCAGCCAAAGACAGGGGGCACGTGAAAAACTGTTTTTT
many	.	TRBV5-5	TRBJ2-7	CASSLDAQTYEQYF	TGTGCCAGCAGCTTGGATGCCCAGACCTACGAGCAGTACTTC
.	.	TRBV20-1	TRBJ1-1	CSAGGGLGTEAFF	TGCAGTGCTGGAGGGGGTCTAGGGACTGAAGCTTTCTTT
many	.	TRBV5-5	TRBJ1-2	CASTPVWAADGYTF	TGTGCCAGCACCCCGGTGTGGGCCGCGGATGGCTACACCTTC
many	TRBD2	TRBV5-1	TRBJ2-3	CASSLAATAGGDGDTQYF	TGCGCCAGCAGCTTGGCCGCGACTGCGGGAGGCGACGGAGATACGCAGTATTTT
.	.	TRBV2	TRBJ2-1	CASSDNPGRRCNEQFF	TGTGCCAGCAGTGACAACCCCGGGAGAAGGTGCAATGAGCAGTTCTTC
many	TRBD2	TRBV7-9	TRBJ2-3	CASSLGRGSTDTQYF	TGTGCCAGCAGCTTAGGGCGGGGGAGCACAGATACGCAGTATTTT
.	TRBD1	TRBV9	TRBJ2-1	CASSVNRGNEQFF	TGTGCTAGCAGCGTCAACAGGGGGAATGAGCAGTTCTTC
.	.	TRBV5-6	TRBJ2-1	CASSPTAWEGVEQFF	TGTGCCAGCAGCCCCACGGCGTGGGAGGGGGTGGAGCAGTTCTTC
.	.	TRBV28	TRBJ1-5	CASGVGGGNQPQHF	TGTGCCAGCGGAGTGGGCGGCGGCAATCAGCCCCAGCATTTT
many	TRBD1	TRBV4-1	TRBJ1-1	CASSQDPTGVAEAFF	TGCGCCAGCAGCCAAGACCCGACAGGGGTGGCTGAAGCTTTCTTT
.	TRBD1	TRBV12-3/TRBV12-4	TRBJ2-3	CASSHQRRTGGWGADTQYF	TGTGCCAGCAGCCACCAAAGGCGGACAGGCGGATGGGGAGCAGATACGCAGTATTTT
few	TRBD2	TRBV6-1	TRBJ2-2	CASSLLSGRGNTGELFF	TGTGCCAGCAGTCTCTTGAGCGGGAGGGGGAACACCGGGGAGCTGTTTTTT